This paragraph reports one TCR beta chain. Its cognate antigen is unknown. V lost 1 base to trimming and J lost 3 bases; unmatched junction nucleotides: 2. Germline assignment: CDR1 MNHNS and CDR2 SASEGT. The CDR3 sequence is 14 residues long. These data come from a study of blood T cells in healthy people across ages. Study as a whole: Through template switching, about one barcoded beta molecule was captured per two T cells, as measured in model experiments.

A second about 7 to 11 cycle PCR used barcoded and J-beta primers. TCRdb called the 5' RACE reads again in MiXCR, with one record for every CDR3 protein. Among about 800,000 distinct CDR3 sequences listed, 20% to 25% were seen once. Study findings and constraints: The diversity estimates, figures obtained from one million T cells, were considered underestimates. Getting older went along with TCR beta diversity per million T cells dropping roughly linearly.

These data are also associated with another study on T cells of mothers and their children. Turning to that study: Each child contributed approximately 3.3 million TCR beta CDR3 reads, while each mother contributed over 9.5 million.

The clonotype originates from a boy younger than 18 in good health. The V gene is TRBV6-1, the J gene TRBJ2-7; TRBD2 aligns across 8 bases. Sequencing input: blood. As DNA, the CDR3 is TGTGCCAGCAGTGAAGGGACTAGCTACTACGAGCAGTACTTC. Protein sequence: CASSEGTSYYEQYF.